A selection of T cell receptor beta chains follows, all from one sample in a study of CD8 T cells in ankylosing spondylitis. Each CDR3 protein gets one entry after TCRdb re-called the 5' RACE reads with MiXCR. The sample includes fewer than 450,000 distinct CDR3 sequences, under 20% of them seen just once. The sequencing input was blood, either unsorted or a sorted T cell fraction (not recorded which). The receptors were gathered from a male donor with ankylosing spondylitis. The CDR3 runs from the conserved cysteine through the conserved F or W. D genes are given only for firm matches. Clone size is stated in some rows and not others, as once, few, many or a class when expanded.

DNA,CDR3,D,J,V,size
TGTGCCAGCAGTGTTGATTATAGCAATCAGCCCCAGCATTTT,CASSVDYSNQPQHF,-,TRBJ1-5,TRBV6-1,-
TGCGCCAGCAGCTTCGCCGGGGACACCGGGGAGCTGTTTTTT,CASSFAGDTGELFF,-,TRBJ2-2,TRBV5-1,few
TGTGCCAGCAGAACACTACAGGGCAAGGCTGCTGGAAACACCATATATTTT,CASRTLQGKAAGNTIYF,-,TRBJ1-3,TRBV6-1,-
TGTGCCAGCACCCTACAGGACTCTGGGGCCAACGTCCTGACTTTC,CASTLQDSGANVLTF,-,TRBJ2-6,TRBV12-3/TRBV12-4,few
TGCGCCAGCAGCTTGGGGGCAGGGCGAACAACTGAAGCTTTCTTT,CASSLGAGRTTEAFF,-,TRBJ1-1,TRBV5-1,-
TGCAGTGCTCAACCCCCCAGCAATCAGCCCCAGCATTTT,CSAQPPSNQPQHF,-,TRBJ1-5,TRBV20-1,once
TGTGCCAGCAAACCGGGACTAGCGCAAACCTACGAGCAGTACTTC,CASKPGLAQTYEQYF,TRBD2,TRBJ2-7,TRBV12-3/TRBV12-4,many
TGTGCCAGCAGCCAACCCGGCCCTAACACTGAAGCTTTCTTT,CASSQPGPNTEAFF,-,TRBJ1-1,TRBV3-1,few
TGTGCCAGCAGCGTATCCGCGTCATACAACTACAATGAGCAGTTCTTC,CASSVSASYNYNEQFF,-,TRBJ2-1,TRBV9,-
TGTGCCAGCAGCCCCCGGGGGCAGGGTCTCACAGATACGCAGTATTTT,CASSPRGQGLTDTQYF,-,TRBJ2-3,TRBV7-3,-
TGTGCCAGCAAAAGTTCCACAGATACGCAGTATTTT,CASKSSTDTQYF,-,TRBJ2-3,TRBV6-5,-
TGTGCCAGCAGTTACCGTGGAGGAGCCGCCTACGAGCAGTACTTC,CASSYRGGAAYEQYF,-,TRBJ2-7,TRBV6-5,few
TGTGCCAGCAGCCAAGACCGGGACAGGGACGTCGAGCAGTTCTTC,CASSQDRDRDVEQFF,TRBD1,TRBJ2-1,TRBV4-2,few
TGTGCCAGCAGCTTAGGGGACAGGGGGTATAACACTGAAGCTTTCTTT,CASSLGDRGYNTEAFF,TRBD1,TRBJ1-1,TRBV7-2,-
TGTGCCAGCAGTCGGCAGGGGCGGTACACTGAAGCTTTCTTT,CASSRQGRYTEAFF,-,TRBJ1-1,TRBV12-3/TRBV12-4,few
TGCAGTGCTAAAAGACAGGCCCAAGAGACCCAGTACTTC,CSAKRQAQETQYF,-,TRBJ2-5,TRBV20-1,few
TGTGCCAGCAGCCAGCCGGGGGTGGAGAGACTGTTTTTT,CASSQPGVERLFF,-,TRBJ1-4,TRBV11-2,-
TGCGCCAGCAGCTTGGAGCGGGAAGGAGGCACAGATACGCAGTATTTT,CASSLEREGGTDTQYF,TRBD2,TRBJ2-3,TRBV5-1,many
TGTGCCAGCAATATGGGCCCCGGGCGGGGGTTAGGTGAAGCTTTCTTT,CASNMGPGRGLGEAFF,-,TRBJ1-1,TRBV27,many
TGTGCCACCAGTGACTCGACAGGGACCTATGGCTACACCTTC,CATSDSTGTYGYTF,TRBD1,TRBJ1-2,TRBV24-1,-
TGTGCCAGCAGTATCGGACTCAACACCGGGGAGCTGTTTTTT,CASSIGLNTGELFF,-,TRBJ2-2,TRBV6-2/TRBV6-3,-
TGTGCCAGCAGCCAAAGGCAGGGAGCCCGTAATGAAAAACTGTTTTTT,CASSQRQGARNEKLFF,-,TRBJ1-4,TRBV3-1,-
TGTGCCAGCTCAGGCACGCTACCGAACACCGGGGAGCTGTTTTTT,CASSGTLPNTGELFF,-,TRBJ2-2,TRBV19,many
TGCAGCGTTAATGGCCGGGGCTCTGTCGCCGGGGAGCTGTTTTTT,CSVNGRGSVAGELFF,-,TRBJ2-2,TRBV29-1,-
TGTGCCAGCAGTCAAAACGGTCACACTGAAGCTTTCTTT,CASSQNGHTEAFF,-,TRBJ1-1,TRBV6-1,-
TGTGCCAGCAGATTACCGGGACTAGCGGGAGTTAATGAGCAGTTCTTC,CASRLPGLAGVNEQFF,TRBD2,TRBJ2-1,TRBV12-3/TRBV12-4,few
TGTGCCAGTCGGACAGGAGGGACTTCTACTGAAGCTTTCTTT,CASRTGGTSTEAFF,TRBD1,TRBJ1-1,TRBV19,few
TGCGCCAGTGAAAGGGGAGTATCCGGGGAGCTGTTTTTT,CASERGVSGELFF,-,TRBJ2-2,TRBV5-1,-
TGTGCCAGCAGATCGAAGGGGACGGGCGAGTTCTTC,CASRSKGTGEFF,-,TRBJ2-1,TRBV12-3/TRBV12-4,-
TGCGCCAGCAAAGGAGTAGGGCTAGGAGCCAATGAGCAGTTCTTC,CASKGVGLGANEQFF,-,TRBJ2-1,TRBV5-1,many
TGCAGTGCCGGGGCAGGGTTAGCGTACGAGCAGTACTTC,CSAGAGLAYEQYF,-,TRBJ2-7,TRBV20-1,-
TGTGCCAGCAGCTTAAGGGGAAATCCAGAGACCCAGTACTTC,CASSLRGNPETQYF,-,TRBJ2-5,TRBV7-9,few
TGTGCCAGCAGTTCCTCCCCCTCAGCGGGAGGATACGAGCAGTACTTC,CASSSSPSAGGYEQYF,TRBD2,TRBJ2-7,TRBV27,-
TGTGCCAGCAGTGCCCGGGGACTAGTCGATGAGCAGTTCTTC,CASSARGLVDEQFF,TRBD2,TRBJ2-1,TRBV6-2/TRBV6-3,-
TGTGCCAGCAGCTTAGCATCTGCCTACCGAACAGGCGAGCAGTACTTC,CASSLASAYRTGEQYF,-,TRBJ2-7,TRBV7-8,-
TGCGCCAGCAGCCCCTCCGGAAATAGCGGGGGAGATACGCAGTATTTT,CASSPSGNSGGDTQYF,TRBD2,TRBJ2-3,TRBV5-1,few
TGTGCCAGCAGCCCGACGGTGGGACAGATGAACACTGAAGCTTTCTTT,CASSPTVGQMNTEAFF,TRBD1,TRBJ1-1,TRBV6-2/TRBV6-3,-
TGCAGTGCTTCTGTGGCAAACTATGGCTACACCTTC,CSASVANYGYTF,-,TRBJ1-2,TRBV20-1,many
TGTGCCAGCAGCGTAGAAGCTAGCGGGATATACAATGAGCAGTTCTTC,CASSVEASGIYNEQFF,TRBD2,TRBJ2-1,TRBV9,-
TGTGCCAGCAGCGAGGCCGGCCAGAGCGGGGAGCTGTTTTTT,CASSEAGQSGELFF,-,TRBJ2-2,TRBV9,-
TGTGCCAGCAGTTCCCGGGACAGGGGGTCGACCGGGGAGCTGTTTTTT,CASSSRDRGSTGELFF,TRBD1,TRBJ2-2,TRBV12-3/TRBV12-4,-
TGTGCCAGCAGTTACAGGGACAGGGTTGCCTATGGCTACACCTTC,CASSYRDRVAYGYTF,TRBD1,TRBJ1-2,TRBV6-5,-
TGTGCCAGCAGCGTAGCTTCGGATAGCTCCTACAATGAGCAGTTCTTC,CASSVASDSSYNEQFF,-,TRBJ2-1,TRBV9,many
TGTGCCAGCAGTTTAAGACAGGGGGGAGACACTGAAGCTTTCTTT,CASSLRQGGDTEAFF,TRBD1,TRBJ1-1,TRBV12-3/TRBV12-4,many
TGTGCCATCAGCCCTAGTATGACCTCTGAGACCCAGTACTTC,CAISPSMTSETQYF,-,TRBJ2-5,TRBV10-3,many
TGTGCCAGCAGTTTTAACCGACAAGGCAGCACAGATACGCAGTATTTT,CASSFNRQGSTDTQYF,-,TRBJ2-3,TRBV12-3/TRBV12-4,-
TGTGCCAGCGAGATCAGGGGGCGAGAGACCCAGTACTTC,CASEIRGRETQYF,TRBD1,TRBJ2-5,TRBV18,-
TGCGCCAGCAGCTTCCAGACAGGGGGCGAGACCCAGTACTTC,CASSFQTGGETQYF,TRBD1,TRBJ2-5,TRBV5-1,-
TGTGCCAGCAGGAACAGAGGTCAGCCCCAGCATTTT,CASRNRGQPQHF,-,TRBJ1-5,TRBV12-3/TRBV12-4,-
TGTGCCAGCAGCCAAGATCTTTCCCCCAGGGCGGGTGCTTTCTTT,CASSQDLSPRAGAFF,-,TRBJ1-1,TRBV14,-
TGTGCCAGCAGGAAGGAGTGGGGTAACACTGAAGCTTTCTTT,CASRKEWGNTEAFF,-,TRBJ1-1,TRBV25-1,-
TGTGCCAGCAGTGACCAGGGTGTGGTAGGGAATGAGCAGTTCTTC,CASSDQGVVGNEQFF,-,TRBJ2-1,TRBV25-1,many